The source of this T cell receptor (beta chain) is a study of T cell responses to AZD1222 COVID-19 vaccine. Looking at the study overall: Recipients boosted at about 4 weeks or about 12 weeks are pooled.

Clones were sequenced by immunoSEQ multiplex PCR, and TCRdb holds only the in-frame ones, with some missing. The data show under 200,000 clones, about nine tenths seen once. The TCR originated in an adult in good health. The sample was peripheral blood, taken on day 0 of AZD1222 vaccination.

Here the CDR3 DNA reads TGTGCCAGCAGTTTATTCGGAGGGCTCTCCAGTCGGCCCCAGCATTTT. Protein product: CASSLFGGLSSRPQHF. V gene TRBV28 combines with J gene TRBJ1-5; D gene unclear. Trimming pared 1 base from V and 9 bases from J, leaving 19 bases between. Looked up from germline, CDR1 is MDHEN and CDR2 is SYDVKM. The CDR3 contains 16 residues. Together with reference TRBV28 and TRBJ1-5, the CDR3 gives the full variable domain: DVKVTQSSRYLVKRTGEKVFLECVQDMDHENMFWYRQDPGLGLRLIYFSYDVKMKEKGDIPEGYSVSREKKERFSLILESASTNQTSMYLCASSLFGGLSSRPQHFGDGTRLSIL.